This TCR beta chain stems from a study of blood T cell repertoires in COVID-19. On the study more broadly: Whether acute or convalescent, the COVID-19 samples came from the United States, Italy and Spain.

The V gene's germline CDR1 is ENHRY and CDR2 SYGVKD. Losses at the gene ends were 8 bases for V and 3 bases for J; bases not matched to a gene: 14. This CDR3 spans 17 amino acids. In the source study's methods: The authors estimated nucleated cell counts from reference gene primer amplification. Clones were sequenced by immunoSEQ multiplex PCR, and TCRdb holds only the in-frame ones, with some missing. The DNA was the basis for D and trimming; V, J and clone size are from that table. The data hold about 500,000 clones, with 75% to 90% observed a single time. Either two negative PCRs, clearance, or symptom resolution qualified Cohort 3 donors as recovered.

This chain links TRBV10-3 with TRBJ2-7; 12 positions agree with TRBD1. The TCR sequence derives from a woman aged 18-29 years who had recovered from COVID-19. The sequencing input was PBMCs or T cells enriched from blood (not recorded which). The DNA of the CDR3 is TGTGCCATCCCCAGGGACAGGGGGCGCGAGGTGGTCTACGAGCAGTACTTC. This translates into CAIPRDRGREVVYEQYF.